Listed below are T cell receptor beta chains from one sample, sequenced in a study of blood T cell repertoires in COVID-19. Assay used: immunoSEQ multiplex PCR; TCRdb lists only in-frame clones, some missing. Of roughly 88,000 clones in the sample, about 82% were seen once. Sequencing was carried out using peripheral blood. The receptors shown here come from a woman aged 80 or over with acute or convalescent COVID-19. Both conserved end residues are part of each CDR3. Rows may omit the clone size; those that give it use once, few, many or a size class.

V gene	clone size	J gene	CDR3 protein
TRBV3-1/TRBV3-2	NA	TRBJ2-2	CASSTRGAWDTGELFF
TRBV18	once	TRBJ2-1	CASSPTAGWQTSGGDNEQFF
TRBV21-1	NA	TRBJ1-2	CASSKKTDGQGAHGYTF
TRBV27	few	TRBJ1-1	CASSLSPGREAFF
TRBV9	NA	TRBJ2-7	CASSVGQGAYEQYF
TRBV6-2/TRBV6-3	NA	TRBJ2-1	CASRPQRGGQDEQFF
TRBV28	NA	TRBJ1-6	CASSPRGQRGYNSPLHF
TRBV15	NA	TRBJ2-5	CATSSQYQETQYF
TRBV19	NA	TRBJ2-5	CASQKSNRGRETQYF
TRBV24-1	NA	TRBJ2-7	CATSDPSRDTPYEQYF
TRBV30	few	TRBJ1-5	CAWSVQESQHF
TRBV28	NA	TRBJ1-2	CASSKRTVSGGYGYTF
TRBV19	few	TRBJ1-2	CASSRQGTNYGYTF
TRBV11-2	NA	TRBJ1-2	CASSSVDSVYGYTF
TRBV6-1	NA	TRBJ2-7	CASSASSTGTGAYEQYF
TRBV2	NA	TRBJ1-1	CASSEDRERAFF
TRBV5-1	NA	TRBJ1-6	CASSLGQSDSPLHF
TRBV28	NA	TRBJ1-2	CASRGDRVHGGYTF
TRBV6-2/TRBV6-3	NA	TRBJ1-2	CASSYRGDSNGYTF
TRBV11-2	NA	TRBJ1-6	CASRGVDSDGSPLHF
TRBV7-6	NA	TRBJ1-1	CASSLADSVNTEAFF
TRBV7-9	NA	TRBJ2-2	CASSRSDRGETGELFF